This record concerns one T cell receptor (beta chain) sequence. As yet, its antigen is unknown. This record comes from a study of STAT5B mutations in CD4+ large granular lymphocyte leukemia. General study findings and limits: Data were not HLA-matched across samples. Main leukemic clonotypes were patient-specific, but more than 20% appeared at low frequency elsewhere. Patient CD4-sorted repertoires stayed more clonal than healthy ones after leukemic-clone removal.

The assay was immunoSEQ multiplex PCR, and TCRdb's table has in-frame clones only and misses some. The table includes around 38,000 clones, 70% to 90% detected once. Sequenced: CD4+ T cells from blood buffy coats. This TCR derives from a human donor in good health.

The DNA of the CDR3 is TGTGCCAGCAGCTGGTGGGGGGGGACAGACCCTTACGAGCAGTACTTC. Translation: CASSWWGGTDPYEQYF. The chain uses TRBV5-6 and TRBJ2-7; D possibly uses TRBD1 or TRBD2 (7 bases each). Per germline, CDR1 SGHDT and CDR2 YYEEEE. The CDR3 has 16 residues. Between the trimmed V and J ends, which lost 3 bases and 4 bases, there was a span of 20 bases.